One and the same sample provided the 18 T cell receptor beta chains below, sequenced in a study of T cell responses to AZD1222 COVID-19 vaccine. The table came from immunoSEQ multiplex PCR; TCRdb's copy has only in-frame clones and leaves some out. The sample comprises some 110,000 clones, about 90% of which are singletons, and approximately 9.6% rests with the top ten. This specimen was peripheral blood, taken on day 0 of AZD1222 vaccination. These receptor sequences come from an adult in good health.

This sequence joins TRBV7-8 and TRBJ2-7; 10 nucleotides line up with TRBD2. This CDR3 region has 16 residues. With V trimmed by 1 base and J by 4 bases, 7 bases remained unmatched. CDR1 is SGHVS and CDR2 is FQNEAQ in the germline V gene. The CDR3 DNA follows: TGTGCCAGCAGCTTAGTGTCCGCTAGCGGGAGATACGAGCAGTACTTC. It translates to CASSLVSASGRYEQYF.

The V gene is TRBV19, the J gene TRBJ1-3, with a possible D match to TRBD1 (6 bases). CDR3 size: 16 residues. In germline, CDR1 is LNHDA, CDR2 SQIVND (reference sequence). The V and J ends lost 2 bases and 4 bases respectively, with 15 bases between them. The CDR3: CASSITPQGTGNTIYF. DNA for the CDR3: TGTGCCAGTAGTATAACCCCGCAGGGGACCGGAAACACCATATATTTT.

The V gene is TRBV29-1, the J gene TRBJ2-1, with D perhaps TRBD2 (5 bases). This CDR3 has 13 amino acids. Germline V CDR1 and CDR2: SQVTM, ANQGSEA. Trimming removed 3 bases from V and 7 bases from J, with 13 bases in between. The chain's CDR3 is CSVESAEINEQFF. The CDR3 DNA follows: TGCAGCGTTGAGTCAGCGGAGATAAATGAGCAGTTCTTC.

For this clone: A read error may produce the germline difference seen at one junction end. This sequence joins TRBV5-8 and TRBJ1-1; the match to TRBD1 covers 7 bases. The germline gives CDR1 SGHTS, CDR2 YDEGEE. The CDR3 loop spans 19 amino acids. In nucleotides, the CDR3 is TGTGCCAGCATCTTGGTCAGAAGGTCAGGGGGGACCCTGAACACTGAAGCTTTCTTT. It specifies CASILVRRSGGTLNTEAFF.

The chain employs TRBV5-1 and TRBJ1-4; D is unresolved. The CDR3 is made up of 15 amino acids. Trimming took off 2 bases at V and 8 bases at J, with 16 bases between the two ends. Germline CDR1 and CDR2: SGHRS and YFSETQ. The CDR3 DNA sequence: TGCGCCAGCAGCTTCGGACGGTACAGTGACGAAAAACTGTTTTTT. Translating gives CASSFGRYSDEKLFF.

The chain couples TRBV4-1 to TRBJ1-5, with TRBD1 as a possible D gene (5 bases). Germline loops: CDR1 MGHRA, CDR2 YSYEKL. Trimming removed 1 base from V and 7 bases from J, with 20 bases in between. This CDR3 spans 17 amino acids. This CDR3 reads CASSQGFLTGQRQPQHF. CDR3 coding DNA: TGCGCCAGCAGCCAAGGGTTCTTGACGGGGCAAAGGCAGCCCCAGCATTTT.

The rearrangement uses TRBV7-2 and TRBJ1-4; D ambiguous. CDR1 is SGHTA, CDR2 FQGNSA, per germline. The CDR3 sequence is 13 residues long. The ends were cut back, 1 base at V and 12 bases at J, with 12 bases in the middle. CDR3 protein: CASSLVEVGELFF. CDR3 nucleotides: TGTGCCAGCAGCTTAGTCGAGGTGGGAGAACTGTTTTTT.

The chain carries TRBV18 and TRBJ2-7; 10 bases are shared with TRBD2. Trimming took 3 bases from V and 3 from J; bases not matched to a gene: 8. CDR1 and CDR2 from the germline V gene are KGHSH and LQKENI. This CDR3 spans 16 amino acids. The CDR3 region is CASSPLGLAGDYEQYF. CDR3 coding DNA: TGTGCCAGCTCACCGCTGGGGCTAGCGGGAGACTACGAGCAGTACTTC.

CDR3 region: CASSPQGYGYTF. CDR3 nucleotides: TGTGCCAGCAGCCCCCAGGGCTATGGCTACACCTTC. The V and J genes are TRBV7-2 and TRBJ1-2, with D maybe TRBD1 (5 bases). Trimming stripped 5 bases from V and 4 bases from J, with 8 bases between. CDR3 length equals 12 residues. The germline gives CDR1 SGHTA, CDR2 FQGNSA.

This clone has only one observation. The chain uses TRBV2 and TRBJ1-4; no clear D gene. The CDR3 totals 13 residues. Germline CDR1 and CDR2: SNHLY and FYNNEI. The V gene lost 4 bases and the J gene lost 5 bases, with 8 bases spanning the gap. DNA of the CDR3: TGTGCCAGCAGTGTCCACAGAAATGAAAAACTGTTTTTT. Protein: CASSVHRNEKLFF.

This clone has a single count. The chain carries TRBV7-9 and TRBJ1-2; 8 nucleotides match TRBD1. From germline, CDR1 is SEHNR and CDR2 FQNEAQ (reference sequence). The V and J ends lost 0 bases and 8 bases, in that order; junction bases with no gene match: 11. The CDR3 is 16 amino acids. This chain's CDR3 is CASSLAQGVGVSGYTF. As DNA, the CDR3 is TGTGCCAGCAGCTTAGCACAGGGGGTCGGAGTTAGCGGCTACACCTTC.

The CDR3 is CASSSQGSANQPQHF. CDR3 coding DNA: TGTGCCAGCAGCTCGCAAGGGAGTGCAAATCAGCCCCAGCATTTT. V is TRBV7-2 and J is TRBJ1-5; D remains unclear. CDR3 size: 15 residues. The ends were cut back, 4 bases at V and 4 bases at J, with 14 bases in the middle. Germline loops: CDR1 SGHTA, CDR2 FQGNSA. Together with reference TRBV7-2 and TRBJ1-5, the CDR3 gives the full variable domain: GAGVSQSPSNKVTEKGKDVELRCDPISGHTALYWYRQSLGQGLEFLIYFQGNSAPDKSGLPSDRFSAERTGGSVSTLTIQRTQQEDSAVYLCASSSQGSANQPQHFGDGTRLSIL.

This rearrangement joins TRBV4-3 to TRBJ2-2, with 7 nucleotides matching TRBD1. Trimming cost V 1 base and J 4 bases; bases outside gene matches: 6. CDR1 LGHNA and CDR2 YSLEER come from the germline V gene. CDR3 length: 16 residues. The CDR3 loop reads CASSQVRTGLTGELFF. The CDR3 nucleotides are TGCGCCAGCAGCCAAGTACGGACAGGCCTCACCGGGGAGCTGTTTTTT.

This clone was recorded once. The gene calls are TRBV6-5 and TRBJ1-3, with D uncertain. V gave up 8 bases and J gave up 0 bases, with 11 bases separating them. The length of the CDR3 is 14 residues. CDR1 is MNHEY, CDR2 SVGAGI, per germline. CDR3 amino acids: CASPVPSSGNTIYF. CDR3 coding DNA: TGTGCCAGCCCCGTTCCTAGCTCTGGAAACACCATATATTTT.

The chain joins TRBV6-1 to TRBJ1-2; the D is unclear. This CDR3 spans 12 amino acids. The germline CDR1 and CDR2 sequences are MNHNS and SASEGT. Trimming removed 3 bases from V and 8 bases from J, with 10 bases in between. CDR3 in DNA: TGTGCCAGCAGTGACCTCCCTGGCGGCTACACCTTC. This gives the protein CASSDLPGGYTF.

This chain uses TRBV5-6 with TRBJ1-1, with unresolved D. V lost 4 bases and J lost 3, with 7 bases in between. The CDR3 loop spans 12 amino acids. Germline V gene lookup returns CDR1 SGHDT and CDR2 YYEEEE. CDR3 sequence reads: CASSLSYTEAFF. The CDR3 nucleotides read TGTGCCAGCAGCCTGTCGTACACTGAAGCTTTCTTT.

Here the CDR3 DNA reads TGTGCCATCAGTGATCCAGTTGGGGGGAACACTGAAGCTTTCTTT. Its translation: CAISDPVGGNTEAFF. The gene calls are TRBV10-3 and TRBJ1-1; TRBD1 might be the D (5 bases). The CDR3 is 15 residues long. The ends were cut back, 3 bases at V and 1 base at J, with 12 bases in the middle. The V gene's germline CDR1 is ENHRY and CDR2 SYGVKD.

The chain couples TRBV6-7 to TRBJ1-5; no definite D call. TRBV6-7 is labeled an ORF, and its function is uncertain. The CDR3 sequence is 14 residues long. Trimming stripped 0 bases from V and 5 bases from J, with 8 bases between. This CDR3 reads CASSYSTRYQPQHF. In nucleotides, the CDR3 is TGTGCCAGCAGTTACTCGACGAGGTATCAGCCCCAGCATTTT.